What follows describes a single T cell receptor beta chain. What it binds is unknown. The sample originates from a study of T cell responses to AZD1222 COVID-19 vaccine. Overall study findings and caveats: Clonal diversity was possibly underestimated, and the donors were mostly white British, with more females. After the peak T cell response, and only then, were repertoires sampled.

V was cut by 10 bases and J by 0 bases, with 10 bases left in between. CDR1 and CDR2 (germline): WSHSY, SAAADI. This CDR3 region has 13 residues. TCRdb's copy holds only in-frame clones and misses some; the assay was immunoSEQ multiplex PCR. The profile shows approximately 79,000 clones, more than 70% of them singletons. The sample here was peripheral blood, taken on day 0 of AZD1222 vaccination. This rearrangement joins TRBV10-2 to TRBJ1-3; D is ambiguous. The receptor was isolated from an adult in good health. The CDR3 DNA follows: TGCGCCACCGGGTCTTCCTCTGGAAACACCATATATTTT. This gives the protein CATGSSSGNTIYF.